The sequence of this T cell receptor beta chain was determined in a study of blood T cell repertoires in COVID-19. The CDR3 extends over 12 amino acids. Deletions cut 2 bases from V and 5 bases from J, with 5 bases between. The V gene's germline CDR1 is SGHTA and CDR2 FQGTGA. Per the authors' pipeline: Amplification with reference gene primers provided the estimates of nucleated cell counts. This table comes from immunoSEQ multiplex PCR, and its TCRdb copy is limited to in-frame clones, with some not included. V, J and clone size derive from that table, while D and trimming were established from the DNA sequence. The sample carries 35,000 to 50,000 clones, around 83% recorded once.

V is TRBV7-3 and J is TRBJ2-3; no firm D call. The sample taken for sequencing was peripheral blood. The source is a human donor with acute or convalescent COVID-19. The donor label of this sample is uncertain. CDR3 amino acids: CASSLLGDTQYF. For the CDR3, the DNA is TGTGCCAGCAGCTTACTAGGAGATACGCAGTATTTT.